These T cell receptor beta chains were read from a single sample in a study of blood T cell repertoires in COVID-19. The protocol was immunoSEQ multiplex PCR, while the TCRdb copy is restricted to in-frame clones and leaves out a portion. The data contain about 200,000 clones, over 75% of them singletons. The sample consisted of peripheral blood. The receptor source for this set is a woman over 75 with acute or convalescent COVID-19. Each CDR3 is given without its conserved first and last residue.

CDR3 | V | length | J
ASSIDRGHRIYGYT | TRBV19 | 14 | TRBJ1-2
ASETRRTSGTYEQY | TRBV19 | 14 | TRBJ2-7
ASSPLGGLAGGDTQY | TRBV7-2 | 15 | TRBJ2-3
ASSPRQNLFYEQY | TRBV27 | 13 | TRBJ2-7
ASRSRDRGYNEQF | TRBV3-1/TRBV3-2 | 13 | TRBJ2-1
ASSLSGGNQPQH | TRBV5-1 | 12 | TRBJ1-5
ASSLLAGGGTDTQY | TRBV5-1 | 14 | TRBJ2-3
ATSDRDSDGYT | TRBV24-1 | 11 | TRBJ1-2
ASSIYPGTNEQF | TRBV7-2 | 12 | TRBJ2-1
ASSYYAANYGYT | TRBV6-6 | 12 | TRBJ1-2
ASSLVLAGGREQY | TRBV11-2 | 13 | TRBJ2-7
ASRGRGLSGANVLT | TRBV27 | 14 | TRBJ2-6
ASSITGSTSSPLH | TRBV19 | 13 | TRBJ1-6
ASSSALARATNEKLF | TRBV5-1 | 15 | TRBJ1-4
ASSPRGAGGGMNTEAF | TRBV19 | 16 | TRBJ1-1
ASSSPSGSVEQY | TRBV5-4 | 12 | TRBJ2-7
ASSIGPQFTDTQY | TRBV19 | 13 | TRBJ2-3
ASSLQGWQPQH | TRBV27 | 11 | TRBJ1-5
ATSRDSGATNEKLF | TRBV15 | 14 | TRBJ1-4
ASSPGGAVRETQY | TRBV5-1 | 13 | TRBJ2-5
ASSLNLQAEAF | TRBV11-3 | 11 | TRBJ1-1
ASTPGQGGETQY | TRBV10-2 | 12 | TRBJ2-5
ASSLVIGGETEAF | TRBV5-1 | 13 | TRBJ1-1
ASPPGWGARGKGYTEAF | TRBV19 | 17 | TRBJ1-1
ASSLGYRENEKLF | TRBV5-1 | 13 | TRBJ1-4
ASRSSYNEQF | TRBV27 | 10 | TRBJ2-1
ASSHLAGGPHTQY | TRBV3-1/TRBV3-2 | 13 | TRBJ2-3
ASRNRESNQPQH | TRBV6-5 | 12 | TRBJ1-5
ASSASGGSYEQY | TRBV9 | 12 | TRBJ2-7
SVFGTAVKYNEQF | TRBV29-1 | 13 | TRBJ2-1
ASSQGNTEAF | TRBV2 | 10 | TRBJ1-1
ASSSGGGPSLTQY | TRBV7-2 | 13 | TRBJ2-5
ASSLGTGGTYEQY | TRBV7-9 | 13 | TRBJ2-7
ASRPGQSYGYT | TRBV28 | 11 | TRBJ1-2
ASRPMGGVSNQPQH | TRBV12-2 | 14 | TRBJ1-5
ASSPAGVRGANYGYT | TRBV19 | 15 | TRBJ1-2
ASSSGLAGGLETQY | TRBV6-5 | 14 | TRBJ2-5
ASNTDSYGYT | TRBV12-3/TRBV12-4 | 10 | TRBJ1-2
AVPGVGNNSPLH | TRBV7-9 | 12 | TRBJ1-6
ASQLAGSYNEQF | TRBV2 | 12 | TRBJ2-1
ASSLRLGQGAGEQY | TRBV11-2 | 14 | TRBJ2-7
ASRDRGSSPLH | TRBV7-2 | 11 | TRBJ1-6
SVAQGADTEAF | TRBV29-1 | 11 | TRBJ1-1
ASSLYVGVGYGYT | TRBV5-6 | 13 | TRBJ1-2
ASSLQGTSDSEQY | TRBV5-4 | 13 | TRBJ2-7
ASSLYGQGGTEAF | TRBV6-5 | 13 | TRBJ1-1
ASSYSAGSGVQY | TRBV6-6 | 12 | TRBJ2-4
AWSGSHFQPQH | TRBV30 | 11 | TRBJ1-5
ASSDRDFRTDTQY | TRBV3-1/TRBV3-2 | 13 | TRBJ2-3
ASSQVLTSEGEQF | TRBV3-1/TRBV3-2 | 13 | TRBJ2-1
ATSDPGLAGSYNEQF | TRBV24-1 | 15 | TRBJ2-1
ASSGPGGKDGNTIY | TRBV6-1 | 14 | TRBJ1-3
ASSQSTGSSGNTIY | TRBV16 | 14 | TRBJ1-3
ASTEAGDNNQPQH | TRBV28 | 13 | TRBJ1-5
ASVQDRGLFGNTIY | TRBV21-1 | 14 | TRBJ1-3
ASSPESLVAVTYEQY | TRBV18 | 15 | TRBJ2-7
ASSPQGRTNEKLF | TRBV7-9 | 13 | TRBJ1-4